Following are 5 T cell receptor beta chains from one sample sequenced in a study of T cells in Graves' hyperthyroidism and ophthalmopathy. The CDR3 regions of TCR beta were amplified from RNA transcripts. An initial round of RT-PCR targeting the TCR CDR3 relied on the HTBI primer set. TCRdb reprocessed the multiplex PCR reads via MiXCR and lists one record per CDR3 protein. The sample has around 380,000 distinct CDR3 sequences; approximately 13% are singletons. The sequenced sample consisted of blood. The receptors come from a man in his thirties or forties with Graves' hyperthyroidism that later progressed to Graves' ophthalmopathy.

About this clonotype: Given a much more abundant clone one base away, this may be a read error. V gene TRBV5-1 combines with J gene TRBJ1-2, with D perhaps matching TRBD1 (6 bases). Germline CDR1 is SGHRS and CDR2 is YFSETQ. The CDR3 has 13 amino acids. The DNA of the CDR3 is TGCGACAGCAGTTCCGGACAGTTGGGCGGCTACACCTTC. It encodes CDSSSGQLGGYTF.

This clonotype was found many times. The chain uses TRBV7-9 and TRBJ1-5, with 7 nucleotides matching TRBD1. Looked up from germline, CDR1 is SEHNR and CDR2 is FQNEAQ (reference sequence). After removal of 5 bases from V and 4 bases from J, the junction contained 14 bases not matched to a gene. The CDR3 is 17 residues long. CDR3 in amino acids: CASSPRTGDSENQPQHF. The CDR3 coding sequence is TGTGCCAGCAGCCCCCGGACAGGCGATTCCGAAAATCAGCCCCAGCATTTT.

There are many counts of this clonotype. The J gene is TRBJ2-7, the V gene TRBV7-9; no firm D call. Trimming took off 1 base at V and 4 bases at J, with 2 bases between the two ends. CDR3 length: 11 residues. The germline gives CDR1 SEHNR, CDR2 FQNEAQ (reference sequence). This CDR3 reads CASSLEYEQYF. The DNA for the CDR3 is TGTGCCAGCAGCTTAGAGTACGAGCAGTACTTC.

This clonotype came up many times. This chain uses TRBV12-3 or TRBV12-4 with TRBJ2-2, with D perhaps TRBD2 (6 bases). The CDR3 totals 17 residues. Trimming took off 5 bases at V and 6 bases at J, with 22 bases between the two ends. CDR3 region: CASSQPGLQSVAGELFF. CDR3 nucleotides: TGTGCCAGCAGTCAACCGGGACTCCAGTCCGTGGCCGGGGAGCTGTTTTTT.

The rearrangement links TRBV6-5 to TRBJ1-2, with 11 bases identical to TRBD1. Germline values: CDR1 MNHEY, CDR2 SVGAGI. The CDR3 contains 15 residues. V lost 3 bases and J lost 5; bases outside the gene matches: 5. CDR3 in amino acids: CASSYHRDRGYGYTF. The CDR3 DNA follows: TGTGCCAGCAGTTATCACCGGGACAGGGGGTATGGCTACACCTTC.